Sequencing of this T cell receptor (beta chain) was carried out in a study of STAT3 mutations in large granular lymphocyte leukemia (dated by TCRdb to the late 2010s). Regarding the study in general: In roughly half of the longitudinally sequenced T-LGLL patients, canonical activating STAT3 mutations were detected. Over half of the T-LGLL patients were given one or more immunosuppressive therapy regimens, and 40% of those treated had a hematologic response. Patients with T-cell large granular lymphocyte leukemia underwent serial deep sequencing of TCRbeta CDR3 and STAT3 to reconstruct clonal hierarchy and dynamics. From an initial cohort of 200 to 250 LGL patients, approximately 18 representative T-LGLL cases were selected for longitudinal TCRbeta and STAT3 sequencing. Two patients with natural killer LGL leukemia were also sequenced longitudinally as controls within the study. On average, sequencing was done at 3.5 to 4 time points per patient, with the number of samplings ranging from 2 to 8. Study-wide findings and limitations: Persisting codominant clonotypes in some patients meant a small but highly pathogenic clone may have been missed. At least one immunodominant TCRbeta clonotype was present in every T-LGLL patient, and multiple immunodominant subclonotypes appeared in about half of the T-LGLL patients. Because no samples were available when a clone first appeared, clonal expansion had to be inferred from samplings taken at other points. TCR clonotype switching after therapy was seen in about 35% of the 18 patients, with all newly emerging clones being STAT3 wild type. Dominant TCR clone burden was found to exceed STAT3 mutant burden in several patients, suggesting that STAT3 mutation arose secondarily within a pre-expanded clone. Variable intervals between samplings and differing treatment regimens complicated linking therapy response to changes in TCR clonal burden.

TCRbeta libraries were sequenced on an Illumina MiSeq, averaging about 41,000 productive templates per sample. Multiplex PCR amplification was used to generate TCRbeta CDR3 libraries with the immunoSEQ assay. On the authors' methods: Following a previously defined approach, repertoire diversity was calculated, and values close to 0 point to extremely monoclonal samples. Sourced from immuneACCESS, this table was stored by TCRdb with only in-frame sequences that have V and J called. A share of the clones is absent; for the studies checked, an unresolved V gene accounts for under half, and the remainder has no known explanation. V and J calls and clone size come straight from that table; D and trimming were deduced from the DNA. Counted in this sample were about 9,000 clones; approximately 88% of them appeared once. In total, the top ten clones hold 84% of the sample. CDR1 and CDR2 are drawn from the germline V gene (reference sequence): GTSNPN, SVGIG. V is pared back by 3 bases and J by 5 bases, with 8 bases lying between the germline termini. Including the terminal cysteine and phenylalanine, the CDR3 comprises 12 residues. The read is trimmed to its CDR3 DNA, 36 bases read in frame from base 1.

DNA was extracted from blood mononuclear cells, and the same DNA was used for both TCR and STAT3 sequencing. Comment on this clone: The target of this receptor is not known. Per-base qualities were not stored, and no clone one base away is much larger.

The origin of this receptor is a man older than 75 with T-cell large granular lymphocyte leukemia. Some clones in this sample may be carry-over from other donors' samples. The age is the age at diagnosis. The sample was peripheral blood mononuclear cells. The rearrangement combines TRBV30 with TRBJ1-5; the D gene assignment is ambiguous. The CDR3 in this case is CAWSPPYQPQHF. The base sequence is TGTGCCTGGAGCCCTCCTTATCAGCCCCAGCATTTT.